This is a list of T cell receptor beta chains from one sample in a study of blood T cell repertoires in COVID-19. Clones were read by immunoSEQ multiplex PCR, and TCRdb kept only the in-frame ones, dropping some. Here the sample spans about 180,000 clones, 86% being singletons. Sequencing was performed on PBMCs or T cells enriched from blood (not recorded which). Receptor source: a woman aged 25-40 years who had recovered from COVID-19. Both conserved end residues are trimmed from each CDR3.

V: TRBV5-6; J: TRBJ1-1; CDR3: ASSLAGRGDTEAF
V: TRBV27; J: TRBJ2-3; CDR3: ASTPSGTRTDTQY
V: TRBV7-2; J: TRBJ2-5; CDR3: ASSVIQALQETQY
V: TRBV6-2/TRBV6-3; J: TRBJ2-2; CDR3: ASSYPRLAGGSGNTGELF
V: TRBV9; J: TRBJ2-7; CDR3: ASSVATGHSYEQY
V: TRBV15; J: TRBJ2-1; CDR3: ATSRRDYDNEQF
V: TRBV24-1; J: TRBJ2-7; CDR3: ATRGQASGEQY
V: TRBV7-9; J: TRBJ1-1; CDR3: ASSHDTLSFEAF
V: TRBV29-1; J: TRBJ2-2; CDR3: SVQGENTGELF
V: TRBV10-3; J: TRBJ2-3; CDR3: AIRSGSLEDTQY
V: TRBV10-3; J: TRBJ2-5; CDR3: AISHRGPGETQY
V: TRBV3-1/TRBV3-2; J: TRBJ2-4; CDR3: ASSQPSGSKKNIQY
V: TRBV21-1; J: TRBJ1-1; CDR3: ASSKRGKDEAF
V: TRBV2; J: TRBJ1-2; CDR3: ASGRQGGYT
V: TRBV27; J: TRBJ2-5; CDR3: ASTDRVGETQY
V: TRBV5-4; J: TRBJ2-3; CDR3: ASSFTFTGGRD